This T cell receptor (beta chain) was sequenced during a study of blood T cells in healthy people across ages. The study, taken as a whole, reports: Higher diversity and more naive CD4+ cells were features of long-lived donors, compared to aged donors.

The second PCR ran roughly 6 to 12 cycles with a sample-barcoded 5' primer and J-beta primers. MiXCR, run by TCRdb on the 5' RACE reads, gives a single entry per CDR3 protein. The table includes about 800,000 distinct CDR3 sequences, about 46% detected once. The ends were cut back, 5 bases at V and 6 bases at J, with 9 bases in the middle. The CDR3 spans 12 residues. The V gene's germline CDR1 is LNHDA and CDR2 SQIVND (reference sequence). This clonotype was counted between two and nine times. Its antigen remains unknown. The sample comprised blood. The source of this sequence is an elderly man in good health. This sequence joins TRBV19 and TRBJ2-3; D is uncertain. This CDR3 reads CASSAEKDTQYF. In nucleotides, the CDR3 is TGTGCCAGTAGTGCCGAGAAGGATACGCAGTATTTT.